These T cell receptor beta chains were read from a single sample in a study of blood T cell repertoires in COVID-19. Clones were read by immunoSEQ multiplex PCR, and TCRdb kept only the in-frame ones, dropping some. The sample yields around 260,000 clones, 86% seen once. The specimen was peripheral blood. These receptors originate from a woman in her twenties or thirties with active or convalescent COVID-19. Each CDR3 is given with its conserved first and last residue. Each record gives: CDR3 protein, CDR3 DNA, clone size, D gene, J gene, CDR3 length, V gene. The D gene is left open where the match is weak. Where a row states a size, it is once, few, many or the class of an expanded clone; other rows omit it.

cdr3_aa: CASSLARERFSGNTIYF
cdr3_nt: TGTGCCAGCAGCTTAGCTAGGGAGAGATTTTCTGGAAACACCATATATTTT
clone_size: once
d_call: -
j_call: TRBJ1-3
cdr3_length: 17
v_call: TRBV7-2

cdr3_aa: CASSFFKNTEAFF
cdr3_nt: TGTGCCAGCAGCTTTTTCAAGAACACTGAAGCTTTCTTT
clone_size: -
d_call: -
j_call: TRBJ1-1
cdr3_length: 13
v_call: TRBV5-6

cdr3_aa: CASKDPRQGANYGYTF
cdr3_nt: TGTGCCAGTAAGGACCCCCGACAGGGGGCCAACTATGGCTACACCTTC
clone_size: once
d_call: TRBD1
j_call: TRBJ1-2
cdr3_length: 16
v_call: TRBV19

cdr3_aa: CASQGSDIRDTQYF
cdr3_nt: TGTGCCAGCCAAGGGTCGGACATCAGAGATACGCAGTATTTT
clone_size: -
d_call: -
j_call: TRBJ2-3
cdr3_length: 14
v_call: TRBV2

cdr3_aa: CASSFPKQGAIRGYTF
cdr3_nt: TGTGCCAGCAGTTTCCCTAAACAGGGGGCAATTAGGGGCTACACCTTC
clone_size: -
d_call: TRBD1
j_call: TRBJ1-2
cdr3_length: 16
v_call: TRBV28

cdr3_aa: CASSFSGDTEAFF
cdr3_nt: TGTGCCAGCAGCTTTTCGGGTGACACTGAAGCTTTCTTT
clone_size: -
d_call: -
j_call: TRBJ1-1
cdr3_length: 13
v_call: TRBV7-2

cdr3_aa: CASSLLDTQYF
cdr3_nt: TGTGCCAGCAGCCTCCTAGATACGCAGTATTTT
clone_size: -
d_call: -
j_call: TRBJ2-3
cdr3_length: 11
v_call: TRBV6-5

cdr3_aa: CASSWTSGGTDTQYF
cdr3_nt: TGTGCCAGCAGCTGGACTAGCGGGGGAACAGATACGCAGTATTTT
clone_size: -
d_call: TRBD2
j_call: TRBJ2-3
cdr3_length: 15
v_call: TRBV7-9

cdr3_aa: CATSRVQGKGQPQHF
cdr3_nt: TGTGCCACCAGCAGGGTTCAGGGGAAGGGTCAGCCCCAGCATTTT
clone_size: -
d_call: -
j_call: TRBJ1-5
cdr3_length: 15
v_call: TRBV15

cdr3_aa: CASSLFTGMQYF
cdr3_nt: TGTGCCAGCAGCTTATTTACGGGGATGCAGTACTTC
clone_size: -
d_call: -
j_call: TRBJ2-7
cdr3_length: 12
v_call: TRBV11-2

cdr3_aa: CASSFPGIGEKLFF
cdr3_nt: TGTGCCAGCAGTTTTCCGGGAATAGGCGAAAAACTGTTTTTT
clone_size: few
d_call: -
j_call: TRBJ1-4
cdr3_length: 14
v_call: TRBV28